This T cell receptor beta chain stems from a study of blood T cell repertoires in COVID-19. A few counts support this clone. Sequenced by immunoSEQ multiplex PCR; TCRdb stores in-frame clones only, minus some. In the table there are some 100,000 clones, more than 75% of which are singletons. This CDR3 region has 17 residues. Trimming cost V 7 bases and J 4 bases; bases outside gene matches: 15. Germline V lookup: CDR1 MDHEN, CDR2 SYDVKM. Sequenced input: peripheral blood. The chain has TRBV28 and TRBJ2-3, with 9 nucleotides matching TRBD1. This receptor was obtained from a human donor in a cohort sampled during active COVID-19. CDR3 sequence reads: CASTTWEIRTGADTQYF. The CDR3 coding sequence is TGTGCCAGCACCACATGGGAAATACGGACAGGGGCAGATACGCAGTATTTT. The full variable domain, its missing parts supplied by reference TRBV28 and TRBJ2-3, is DVKVTQSSRYLVKRTGEKVFLECVQDMDHENMFWYRQDPGLGLRLIYFSYDVKMKEKGDIPEGYSVSREKKERFSLILESASTNQTSMYLCASTTWEIRTGADTQYFGPGTRLTVL.